These T cell receptor beta chains were read from a single sample in a study of metastatic and nonmetastatic thyroid tumors. TCRdb used MiXCR to call clones anew from the PCR reads. The table records around 15,000 clones, roughly 4% of them present only once. Sequencing was performed on tumor tissue. These receptors originate from a female donor with papillary thyroid cancer or a benign thyroid nodule (not recorded which). Some clones in this sample may be carry-over from other donors' samples. The CDR3 runs from the conserved cysteine through the conserved F or W. The D gene is left open where the match is weak. Part of the rows lack a size; the others show once, few, many or a class for expanded clones.

j_call d_call v_call clone_size cdr3_nt cdr3_aa
TRBJ2-5 NA TRBV15 few TGTGCCACCAGCAGAGAACTCGGAGGGGTTCGGGAGACCCAGTACTTC CATSRELGGVRETQYF
TRBJ2-3 TRBD2 TRBV2 NA TGTGCCAGCAGTGAAGAAGGGACTAGTTCACCGGATACGCAGTATTTT CASSEEGTSSPDTQYF
TRBJ1-3 NA TRBV15 NA TGTGCCACCAGCAGAGATTCAGGGTCTGGAAACACCATATATTTT CATSRDSGSGNTIYF
TRBJ1-2 TRBD1 TRBV6-1 few TGTGCCAGCAGTCCTCGGACAGGGGGCGTCTATGGCTACACCTTC CASSPRTGGVYGYTF
TRBJ2-1 TRBD2 TRBV28 NA TGTGCCAGCAGTGGTCTAGCGGGAGGCGATGAGCAGTTCTTC CASSGLAGGDEQFF
TRBJ2-1 NA TRBV24-1 few TGTGCCACCAGTGTTAATGAGCAGTTCTTC CATSVNEQFF
TRBJ1-3 NA TRBV5-1 NA TGCGCCAGCAGCTTGTTACACTCTGGAGACACCATATATTTT CASSLLHSGDTIYF
TRBJ2-7 NA TRBV6-2/TRBV6-3 NA TGTGCCAGCAGTAACCCGACTATCAACTATTACGAGCAGTACTTC CASSNPTINYYEQYF
TRBJ1-2 TRBD1 TRBV6-1 NA TGTGCCAGCAGTCCCCACGGACAGGGGGCGCCCAGAGTCCATGGCTACACCTTC CASSPHGQGAPRVHGYTF
TRBJ1-4 NA TRBV5-5 NA TGTGCCAGCAGCTTCGGGGAGGGTTGGGAAAAACTGTTTTTT CASSFGEGWEKLFF
TRBJ1-5 NA TRBV12-3/TRBV12-4 NA TGTGCCAGCAGCTCTGGGGGGGGTCTCAATCAGCCCCAGCATTTT CASSSGGGLNQPQHF
TRBJ2-6 NA TRBV12-3/TRBV12-4 few TGTGCCAGCAGTTTAGGGGCAGCTGGGGCCAACGTCCTGACTTTC CASSLGAAGANVLTF
TRBJ1-3 NA TRBV27 NA TGTGCCAGCAGTTTATCCCGGGACTCTGGAAACACCATATATTTT CASSLSRDSGNTIYF
TRBJ1-6 TRBD1 TRBV6-1 large TGTGCCAGCAGTTATTCCCCGGGACAGCCCAATTCACCCCTCCACTTT CASSYSPGQPNSPLHF
TRBJ2-7 TRBD1 TRBV20-1 few TGCAGTGCTAGAGGTGACAGGGAGTACGAGCAGTACTTC CSARGDREYEQYF
TRBJ2-7 NA TRBV20-1 NA TGCAGTGCTCCTAGCGCCGTGTGGAGGAACGAGCAGTACTTC CSAPSAVWRNEQYF
TRBJ1-5 NA TRBV12-3/TRBV12-4 many TGTGCCAGCAGTTTAGATGTTAGCAATCAGCCCCAGCATTTT CASSLDVSNQPQHF
TRBJ1-6 TRBD1 TRBV3-1 NA TGTGCCAGCAGCCAAGGGACAGGAGATTCACCCCTCCACTTT CASSQGTGDSPLHF
TRBJ1-4 NA TRBV6-1 NA TGTGCCAGCCGTCCCCAGGTAGATGGGGAAAAACTGTTTTTT CASRPQVDGEKLFF
TRBJ1-2 NA TRBV6-1 few TGTGCCAGCAGTGAAAATCTAGGGAGCTATGGCTACACCTTC CASSENLGSYGYTF
TRBJ2-5 TRBD1 TRBV19 NA TGTGCCAGTAGTGGGACAGGGGGCGCAGGGGAGACCCAGTACTTC CASSGTGGAGETQYF
TRBJ1-2 NA TRBV2 few TGTGCCAGCAGTGAAAGCGACAGGAACCTCTGGGGCTACACCTTC CASSESDRNLWGYTF
TRBJ1-1 NA TRBV20-1 few TGCAGTGCTAGATCCGACAGGCTCACTGAAGCTTTCTTT CSARSDRLTEAFF
TRBJ2-7 NA TRBV6-6 NA TGTGCCAGCAGTTACTCGGGGGTTACTAGCCCCTACGAGCAGTACTTC CASSYSGVTSPYEQYF
TRBJ1-4 NA TRBV7-8 few TGTGCCAGCAGCCGGACCTCCCAAGGGGAAAAACTGTTTTTT CASSRTSQGEKLFF
TRBJ2-1 NA TRBV5-4 few TGTGCCAGCAGCTTCGGGGGAGGCCCCTACAATGAGCAGTTCTTC CASSFGGGPYNEQFF
TRBJ2-3 NA TRBV6-4 NA TGTGCCAGCAGCGACGGGACTAGCACAGATACGCAGTATTTT CASSDGTSTDTQYF
TRBJ2-1 TRBD2 TRBV6-1 few TGTGCCAGCACCTTAATCGCTCTAGCGGGAGTCACTGAGCAGTTCTTC CASTLIALAGVTEQFF
TRBJ1-2 TRBD1 TRBV6-2/TRBV6-3 NA TGTGCCAGCAGTTACGGACAGGCCCTCTTTGGCTACACCTTC CASSYGQALFGYTF
TRBJ1-6 TRBD1 TRBV11-2 medium-sized TGTGCCAGCAGCTTGCAGGGGGAAAATTCACCCCTCCACTTT CASSLQGENSPLHF
TRBJ2-7 NA TRBV19 few TGTGCCAGTAGCGGCGATACAGGGTCGGTCGAGCAGTACTTC CASSGDTGSVEQYF
TRBJ1-5 NA TRBV5-6 many TGTGCCAGCAACGACAGGAATAGCAATCAGCCCCAGCATTTT CASNDRNSNQPQHF
TRBJ1-5 NA TRBV20-1 few TGCAGTGCTAGAGATTATCGGCAGGGCGGTAGCAATCAGCCCCAGCATTTT CSARDYRQGGSNQPQHF
TRBJ1-2 NA TRBV3-1 NA TGTGCCAGCAGCGAAGTGACCTATGGCTACACCTTC CASSEVTYGYTF
TRBJ1-1 NA TRBV7-9 NA TGTGCCAGCAGCTTAGGGGGGGGAGAAGCTTTCTTT CASSLGGGEAFF
TRBJ1-1 NA TRBV7-2 medium-sized TGTGCCAGCAGCCGAATAAAGCGGGCTGAAGCTTTCTTT CASSRIKRAEAFF
TRBJ1-3 NA TRBV12-3/TRBV12-4 many TGTGCCAGCAGGCGGGGCCACTCTGGAAACACCATATATTTT CASRRGHSGNTIYF